These 5 T cell receptor beta chains were sequenced from one sample in a study of blood T cell repertoires in COVID-19. The data were produced by immunoSEQ multiplex PCR, yet TCRdb's version contains in-frame clones alone and is incomplete. The sample includes about 230,000 clones, roughly 84% of them seen just once. Material for sequencing was peripheral blood. The receptors were sampled from a man aged 35-49 years with acute or convalescent COVID-19.

The chain has TRBV9 and TRBJ2-2; TRBD1 is a possible D gene (5 bases). The CDR3 covers 15 residues. Per the germline V gene, CDR1 is SGDLS and CDR2 is YYNGEE. The V and J ends lost 1 base and 0 bases respectively, with 7 bases between them. CDR3 bases: TGTGCCAGCAGCGTAAGGGGTGCGAACACCGGGGAGCTGTTTTTT. Translation gives CASSVRGANTGELFF.

The chain links TRBV7-7 to TRBJ2-1; D is possibly TRBD1 (5 bases). CDR1 and CDR2 from the germline V gene are SSHAT and FNYEAQ (reference sequence). The CDR3 covers 14 residues. V was clipped by 1 base and J by 7 bases, with 11 bases between them. Written as DNA, the CDR3 is TGTGCCAGCAGCTTAGAAGCAGGGAATAATGAGCAGTTCTTC. Translating it yields CASSLEAGNNEQFF. Based on the CDR3 plus reference TRBV7-7 and TRBJ2-1, the full variable domain is GAGVSQSPRYKVTKRGQDVTLRCDPISSHATLYWYQQALGQGPEFLTYFNYEAQPDKSGLPSDRFSAERPEGSISTLTIQRTEQRDSAMYRCASSLEAGNNEQFFGPGTRLTVL.

The CDR3 sequence: CASSQDLTQDRGRGGELFF. The CDR3 coding sequence is TGCGCCAGCAGCCAAGATCTGACCCAGGACAGGGGCCGAGGCGGGGAGCTGTTTTTT. The chain uses TRBV4-1 and TRBJ2-2; 9 positions match TRBD1. Trimming cost V 0 bases and J 7 bases; bases outside gene matches: 15. The CDR3 sequence is 19 residues long. CDR1 and CDR2 from the germline V gene are MGHRA and YSYEKL.

The chain links TRBV15 to TRBJ2-5; no firm D call. The germline CDR1 and CDR2 sequences are LNHNV and YYDKDF (reference sequence). CDR3 length: 16 residues. V was pared by 1 base and J by 5 bases, with 17 bases between. CDR3 protein: CATSRALVASQETQYF. CDR3 DNA: TGTGCCACCAGCAGAGCCCTCGTGGCTAGTCAGGAGACCCAGTACTTC.

CDR3 bases: TGTGCCAGCAGCTTAGCGTTCGCGCCCCGCTCTGGGGCCAACGTCCTGACTTTC. Its translation: CASSLAFAPRSGANVLTF. The V call is TRBV7-2, the J call TRBJ2-6, with no clear D. Germline values: CDR1 SGHTA, CDR2 FQGNSA. This CDR3 is built from 18 residues. V lost 0 bases, J lost 0 bases, and 12 bases lay in between.